The rows below give T cell receptor beta chains drawn from one sample of a study of sequential checkpoint blockade in melanoma. The table came from immunoSEQ multiplex PCR; TCRdb's copy has only in-frame clones and leaves some out. The sample holds around 12,000 clones, over 60% seen once. The input for sequencing was CD8+ T cells sorted from blood (inferred from file names), taken from a patient given nivolumab and ipilimumab in sequence. Receptors originate from a human donor with melanoma. Each CDR3 is given with its conserved first and last residue. The order of the fields is CDR3 protein, CDR3 DNA, V gene, D gene, J gene, clone size. A D gene is named only where the DNA matches it firmly. Only some rows state a clone size, as once, few, many or a class for expanded clones.

cdr3_aa: CASSSGHVFTEQYF; cdr3_nt: TGTGCCAGCAGTTCCGGACACGTGTTTACGGAGCAGTACTTC; v_call: TRBV6-5; d_call: .; j_call: TRBJ2-7; clone_size: .
cdr3_aa: CASSFPRLAGRDEQFF; cdr3_nt: TGTGCCAGCAGTTTCCCCAGACTAGCGGGAAGGGATGAGCAGTTCTTC; v_call: TRBV28; d_call: TRBD2; j_call: TRBJ2-1; clone_size: .
cdr3_aa: CATEGTGSTGNTIYF; cdr3_nt: TGTGCCACTGAGGGGACAGGATCAACAGGAAACACCATATATTTT; v_call: TRBV10-3; d_call: TRBD1; j_call: TRBJ1-3; clone_size: .
cdr3_aa: CASREEGYNEKLFF; cdr3_nt: TGCGCCAGCAGGGAAGAGGGTTATAATGAAAAACTGTTTTTT; v_call: TRBV4-1; d_call: .; j_call: TRBJ1-4; clone_size: medium-sized
cdr3_aa: CASSFGGVNYEQYF; cdr3_nt: TGTGCCAGCAGCTTCGGGGGGGTAAACTACGAGCAGTACTTC; v_call: TRBV5-4; d_call: TRBD2; j_call: TRBJ2-7; clone_size: .
cdr3_aa: CASSNMANYGYTF; cdr3_nt: TGTGCCAGCTCAAACATGGCAAACTATGGCTACACCTTC; v_call: TRBV18; d_call: .; j_call: TRBJ1-2; clone_size: .
cdr3_aa: CASSSGQNQPQHF; cdr3_nt: TGTGCCAGCAGTTCCGGACAGAATCAGCCCCAGCATTTT; v_call: TRBV28; d_call: .; j_call: TRBJ1-5; clone_size: .
cdr3_aa: CAWNSGTSASYNEQFF; cdr3_nt: TGTGCCTGGAACTCCGGGACTAGCGCCTCCTACAATGAGCAGTTCTTC; v_call: TRBV30; d_call: TRBD2; j_call: TRBJ2-1; clone_size: .
cdr3_aa: CAVQVDGGNTIYF; cdr3_nt: TGTGCCGTTCAGGTCGACGGTGGAAACACCATATATTTT; v_call: TRBV21-1; d_call: .; j_call: TRBJ1-3; clone_size: few
cdr3_aa: CASSQAQGYYGYTF; cdr3_nt: TGCGCCAGCAGCCAGGCACAGGGTTACTATGGCTACACCTTC; v_call: TRBV5-1; d_call: .; j_call: TRBJ1-2; clone_size: once
cdr3_aa: CASSYSDRGTLHF; cdr3_nt: TGTGCCAGCAGTTACTCGGACAGGGGGACCCTCCACTTT; v_call: TRBV6-5; d_call: TRBD1; j_call: TRBJ1-6; clone_size: few
cdr3_aa: CASRPGLGGNEQYF; cdr3_nt: TGTGCCAGCAGGCCGGGACTAGGGGGGAACGAGCAGTACTTC; v_call: TRBV6-6; d_call: TRBD2; j_call: TRBJ2-7; clone_size: .
cdr3_aa: CASSGDIQSGNTIYF; cdr3_nt: TGTGCCAGCAGCGGTGACATTCAATCTGGAAACACCATATATTTT; v_call: TRBV9; d_call: .; j_call: TRBJ1-3; clone_size: .
cdr3_aa: CASSAHPGQGMTDTQYF; cdr3_nt: TGTGCCAGCAGTGCCCACCCGGGACAGGGGATGACAGATACGCAGTATTTT; v_call: TRBV25-1; d_call: TRBD1; j_call: TRBJ2-3; clone_size: few
cdr3_aa: CASSFSTGGDDNEQFF; cdr3_nt: TGTGCCAGCAGCTTTTCGACAGGGGGAGACGACAATGAGCAGTTCTTC; v_call: TRBV7-9; d_call: TRBD1; j_call: TRBJ2-1; clone_size: .
cdr3_aa: CASSLLTGANNEQFF; cdr3_nt: TGTGCCAGCAGCTTACTGACAGGGGCGAACAATGAGCAGTTCTTC; v_call: TRBV7-2; d_call: TRBD1; j_call: TRBJ2-1; clone_size: once
cdr3_aa: CASKLRSSSYEQYF; cdr3_nt: TGTGCCAGCAAGTTGCGGTCGAGCTCCTACGAGCAGTACTTC; v_call: TRBV6-1; d_call: .; j_call: TRBJ2-7; clone_size: .
cdr3_aa: CASTLLGLAFGGELFF; cdr3_nt: TGTGCCAGCACCCTTCTGGGACTAGCCTTCGGCGGGGAGCTGTTTTTT; v_call: TRBV27; d_call: TRBD2; j_call: TRBJ2-2; clone_size: .
cdr3_aa: CASSYAADYEQYF; cdr3_nt: TGTGCCAGCAGTTACGCGGCAGATTACGAGCAGTACTTC; v_call: TRBV6-6; d_call: .; j_call: TRBJ2-7; clone_size: .
cdr3_aa: CASSSSLRGGPHEQYF; cdr3_nt: TGTGCCAGCAGCTCGTCCCTGCGCGGGGGCCCTCACGAGCAGTACTTC; v_call: TRBV11-3; d_call: .; j_call: TRBJ2-7; clone_size: .
cdr3_aa: CASRGTSGAGEQYF; cdr3_nt: TGTGCCAGCAGGGGGACTAGCGGAGCTGGGGAGCAGTACTTC; v_call: TRBV27; d_call: TRBD2; j_call: TRBJ2-7; clone_size: .
cdr3_aa: CASATLAVLSYEQYF; cdr3_nt: TGTGCCAGCGCCACTTTAGCGGTACTCTCCTACGAGCAGTACTTC; v_call: TRBV27; d_call: .; j_call: TRBJ2-7; clone_size: .
cdr3_aa: CAISSGRANEQFF; cdr3_nt: TGTGCCATCTCGAGCGGGAGGGCCAATGAGCAGTTCTTC; v_call: TRBV6-5; d_call: TRBD2; j_call: TRBJ2-1; clone_size: .
cdr3_aa: CASSERSGSYEQYF; cdr3_nt: TGTGCCAGCAGTGAAAGGAGCGGCTCCTACGAGCAGTACTTC; v_call: TRBV2; d_call: .; j_call: TRBJ2-7; clone_size: .
cdr3_aa: CASSFTHRGRWNTEAFF; cdr3_nt: TGTGCCAGCAGCTTTACCCACAGGGGGCGGTGGAACACTGAAGCTTTCTTT; v_call: TRBV7-9; d_call: TRBD1; j_call: TRBJ1-1; clone_size: .
cdr3_aa: CASSPEAVGNTIYF; cdr3_nt: TGTGCCAGCTCACCAGAGGCAGTTGGAAACACCATATATTTT; v_call: TRBV18; d_call: .; j_call: TRBJ1-3; clone_size: few
cdr3_aa: CASSSGQGGGYTF; cdr3_nt: TGTGCCAGCAGCTCCGGACAGGGTGGCGGCTACACCTTC; v_call: TRBV13; d_call: TRBD1; j_call: TRBJ1-2; clone_size: .
cdr3_aa: CASSLDPSTSRTSGRNEQFF; cdr3_nt: TGTGCCAGCAGCTTAGACCCCTCAACCTCAAGGACTAGCGGGCGCAATGAGCAGTTCTTC; v_call: TRBV11-3; d_call: TRBD2; j_call: TRBJ2-1; clone_size: .
cdr3_aa: CAIGTGSSYEQYF; cdr3_nt: TGTGCCATCGGGACAGGGAGCTCCTACGAGCAGTACTTC; v_call: TRBV6-6; d_call: TRBD1; j_call: TRBJ2-7; clone_size: .
cdr3_aa: CASSTTSGSLETQYF; cdr3_nt: TGTGCCAGTAGTACAACTAGCGGGAGTTTGGAGACCCAGTACTTC; v_call: TRBV19; d_call: TRBD2; j_call: TRBJ2-5; clone_size: .